This T cell receptor (beta chain) was sequenced in a study of cytomegalovirus exposure and HLA in healthy donors. As for this clone: No antigen is known for it.

Study results and limitations: Among CMV-associated TCR beta chains, most appeared HLA-restricted in a later analysis. Several of the most significant clusters appeared linked to common viral pathogens, based on a later analysis. In an earlier analysis, about 87% or about 30%: the productive usage of most TCR beta V segments. Compared with the approximately 680-donor mean, an Asian-associated ancestry cluster reportedly had fewer N-insertions, according to a later analysis.

This CDR3 spans 13 amino acids. Germline V lookup: CDR1 PRHDT, CDR2 FYEKMQ (reference sequence). The V gene lost 3 bases and the J gene lost 6 bases, with 12 bases spanning the gap. A multiplex PCR was run with 60 Vbeta primers and 13 Jbeta primers. Clones were read by immunoSEQ multiplex PCR, and TCRdb kept only the in-frame ones, dropping some. The table for this sample gives roughly 190,000 clones. The gene calls are TRBV13 and TRBJ2-7; D is unclear. Sequencing was done on a sample of PBMCs. The sequence was obtained from a man aged 25-40 years in good health and CMV-seronegative. The CDR3 DNA sequence: TGTGCCAGCAGCTTTGGCCTTTATGGCGAGCAGTACTTC. This gives the protein CASSFGLYGEQYF. The full variable domain, its missing parts supplied by reference TRBV13 and TRBJ2-7, is AAGVIQSPRHLIKEKRETATLKCYPIPRHDTVYWYQQGPGQDPQFLISFYEKMQSDKGSIPDRFSAQQFSDYHSELNMSSLELGDSALYFCASSFGLYGEQYFGPGTRLTVT.